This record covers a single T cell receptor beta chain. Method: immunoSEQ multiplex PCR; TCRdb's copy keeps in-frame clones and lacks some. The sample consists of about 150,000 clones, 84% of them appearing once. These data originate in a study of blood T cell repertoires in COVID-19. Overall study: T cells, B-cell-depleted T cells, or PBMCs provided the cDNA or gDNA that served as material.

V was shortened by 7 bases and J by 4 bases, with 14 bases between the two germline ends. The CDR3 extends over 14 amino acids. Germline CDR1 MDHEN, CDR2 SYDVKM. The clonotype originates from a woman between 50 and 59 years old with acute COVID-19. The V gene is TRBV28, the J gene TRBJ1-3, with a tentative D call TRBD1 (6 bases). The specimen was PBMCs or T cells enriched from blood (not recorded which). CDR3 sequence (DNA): TGTGCCAGCACCCCACAGGGTCTCGGAAACACCATATATTTT. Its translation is CASTPQGLGNTIYF.